This T cell receptor (beta chain) was sequenced in a study of shared clonotypes between healthy human individuals (TCRdb year 2020). About the full investigation: A few men and a couple of women, aged 18 to 49 years, made up the cohort. For each donor, CD4 naive and CD4 memory were each given three plates, CD8 naive was given two plates, and CD8 memory was given one plate. To estimate repertoire size and how much clonotypes are shared between individuals, the study performed deep sequencing of blood TCR repertoires from a few healthy adults. Different laboratories and diverse techniques were used to prepare libraries and sequence TCR repertoires, to increase sequencing depth and limit assay-specific biases. Between about 0.8 and 8.9 billion PBMCs per donor were obtained by leukapheresis. What the research found in general, with its limitations: Across a few donors, approximately 5% of naive CD4, roughly 3.4% of naive CD8, roughly 2.2% of memory CD4, and approximately 0.4% of memory CD8 clonotypes were shared. Naive subsets generally had larger estimated clonotype richness than memory subsets. Only blood was sampled, and tissue TCR repertoires likely differ from those in blood. Based on pairwise subsampling, the degree of clonotype sharing among donors was expected to be affected by sequencing depth. Compared with non-shared clonotypes, the clonotypes found in all four sorted-subset donors had higher generation probabilities. Rarefaction of sorted-subset datasets indicated incomplete sequencing despite the large sequencing depth. The genetic and exposure-history diversity represented was limited by the small number of donors.

CD8 naive samples were CD45RO-negative cells positively selected for CCR7, giving a CD45RA+CCR7+ population that excluded TemRA cells. The donors were healthy, HIV-negative adults with no recently reported acute infections or vaccinations. Only Caucasian adults living in Nashville, Tennessee, USA were represented among the donors. Blood was obtained by leukapheresis, after which PBMCs were separated by Ficoll-Histopaque density gradient centrifugation and cryopreserved in liquid nitrogen vapor phase. Analytical flow cytometry was used to check the purity and quantity of every magnetically sorted T cell population. Each sorted fraction had its genomic DNA isolated and then quantified by UV absorbance on a Nanodrop 2000c. From a lookup of the germline V gene, CDR1 and CDR2 are SGHAT and FQNNGV. Reading from cysteine to phenylalanine, the CDR3 counts 14 amino acids. Only CDR3 DNA remains: 42 bases, in frame from the first base. The V and J ends are trimmed by 2 bases and 4 bases, leaving 12 bases between them.

As to this clone: The target of this receptor is not known. No much larger clone exists at a distance of one base, and base qualities are not known.

Using the deep immunoSEQ assay, TCR CDR3 regions were amplified from genomic DNA by multiplex PCR. For each cell subset, the extracted genomic DNA was distributed evenly across all wells of several immunoSEQ 96-well plates, and each plate served as one replicate. For sorted subsets, about 200 ng genomic DNA, equal to 30,000 to 35,000 T cell genomes, was loaded into each replicate PCR. Purified libraries were measured with a Qubit 3.0 fluorometer, size-checked on a Bioanalyzer 2100, and measured again with the KAPA Library Quantification kit. Each immunoSEQ 96-well plate was sequenced on its own single-read 150-cycle Illumina NextSeq 550 flow cell. For the original study's pipeline: Because only junctional sequences without quality scores were contained in the immunoSEQ output, filtering matching that applied to full-length reads could not be performed. Sequences were annotated with PyIR, a Python wrapper for IgBLAST v1.9, using IMGT germline references to assign V/J genes and CDR3. Reads were filtered out if the reads had weak V/J assignments (E-value above 1e-6), no CDR3, stop codons, out-of-frame junctions, or ambiguous translated residues. A V3J clonotype was defined by an identical inferred V gene, J gene, and CDR3 amino acid sequence. The percentage overlap between two repertoires was calculated by dividing the number of shared unique clonotypes by the size of the smaller repertoire. Three approaches were used to assess repertoire richness: RTK rarefaction, the Chao1 estimator, and Recon v2.1 estimates of unobserved clonotypes. Generation probabilities were computed with OLGA for all TCRbeta clonotypes obtained by the gDNA method from several donors. Sourced from immuneACCESS, this table was stored by TCRdb with only in-frame sequences that have V and J called. A share of the clones is absent; for the studies checked, an unresolved V gene accounts for under half, and the remainder has no known explanation. The DNA gave D and trimming, while V, J and clone size come from that table. This sample gives about 1.9 million clones in total; 93% of them show up just once. The top ten hold under 2% of the sample.

The clonotype originates from a man in his late teens or twenties in good health. Some clones in this sample may be carry-over from other donors' samples. Sequencing was carried out using naive CD8+ T cells from PBMCs. The label giving this sample's cell subset or site can be read as: CD45RA+CCR7+. Recombination joined TRBV11-2 with TRBJ2-7; the D segment could be TRBD2, given 6 matching bases. The CDR3 region: CASSLTGVAYEQYF. The DNA reads TGTGCCAGCAGCTTAACGGGAGTAGCTTACGAGCAGTACTTC.